This T cell receptor beta chain was obtained from a study of blood T cell repertoires in COVID-19 (dated by TCRdb to 2018 to 2021). A note on the overall study: Samples from collaborators originated in the United States, Italy and Spain and spanned both the acute and convalescent phases of COVID-19. The material from the prospective study consisted of cDNA or gDNA derived from T cells, B-cell-depleted T cells, or PBMCs. The dataset comprised deeply sampled blood TCRbeta repertoires from subjects exposed to, actively infected with, or recovered from COVID-19. A freely available public database, intended as a resource for researchers studying the immune response to SARS-CoV-2, is where the repertoires were released. Samples came from the ongoing ImmuneRACE study (first 160 participants) plus 1,254 subjects from 6 global collaborators. The sample metadata nearly always contained a de-identified subject ID, COVID-19 status, age in years and sex. HLA class I and class II types, where available, came from metadata supplied by the sample provider rather than from assay-based typing. Here is what the overall study found, with its caveats: How much clinical and demographic metadata was included differed by source and by participant, and the metadata was provided uncurated.

CDR3 length: 11 amino acids, cysteine to phenylalanine. Only the CDR3 portion is preserved as DNA: 33 bases, with reading frame beginning at the first base. CDR1 SEHNR and CDR2 FQNEAQ were looked up in the germline V gene (reference sequence). Whole blood was collected in K2EDTA tubes by collaborating institutions according to the institutions' own protocols. Collaborator samples were shipped for TCRbeta analysis as frozen whole blood, isolated PBMCs, or DNA extracted from either sample type. Comment on this clone: Its antigen is currently not known. Germline is not matched at one junction end, which may reflect a read error.

TCRbeta CDR3 regions were amplified from genomic DNA by means of the immunoSEQ Assay, a bias-controlled multiplex PCR. The authors processed their data as follows. Within the assay, amplification of reference gene primers was used to estimate how many nucleated cells each sample contained. To quantify the absolute abundance of each unique TCRbeta CDR3 rearrangement, sequence reads were collapsed and filtered. Productive Simpson clonality was computed per sample as the square root of Simpson's diversity index over productive rearrangements. TCRdb took this table from immuneACCESS and kept in-frame rearrangements with V and J called. Such tables lack part of the clones; where checked against another copy, unresolved V genes explain under half of the gap, and the rest is unexplained. That table furnishes V, J and clone size, whereas the DNA furnished D and trimming. This sample comprises roughly 150,000 clones, about four fifths of them detected only once. The ten largest make up about 2.1% of the sample.

The rearrangement joined TRBV7-9 to TRBJ2-7; TRBD2 lines up with 13 middle nucleotides. This sequence was found in a woman older than 75 with acute or convalescent COVID-19. Specimen: peripheral blood. The sequence in DNA is TGTGCCAGCGGGACTAGCGGGGCGTTCAGTTTC. Its translation reads: CASGTSGAFSF.